This TCR beta chain was identified during a study of OX40 agonist ivuxolimab in advanced cancers. On this clone itself: Antigen specificity is unknown.

The data were produced by immunoSEQ multiplex PCR, yet TCRdb's version contains in-frame clones alone and is incomplete. The data show tens of thousands of clones, roughly 94% seen once. Germline lookup yields CDR1 SQVTM and CDR2 ANQGSEA. The length of the CDR3 is 13 residues. Between the trimmed V and J ends, which lost 3 bases and 5 bases, there was a span of 13 bases. Whole-study findings and limits: Those patients achieving a partial response at 0.1-3.0 mg/kg showed among the lowest clonal expansion. Relative to CD4+, CD8+ T cells held more expanded clones on average.

The sequences come from CD4+ or CD8+ T cells sorted from blood, collected in a trial of the OX40 agonist ivuxolimab. The chain uses TRBV29-1 and TRBJ1-2; no clear D. The clonotype originates from an adult with an advanced solid tumor such as melanoma, head and neck, liver or kidney cancer. The CDR3 DNA reads as TGCAGCGTTGAGGATACCTCAGGTTATGGCTACACCTTC. Protein: CSVEDTSGYGYTF.